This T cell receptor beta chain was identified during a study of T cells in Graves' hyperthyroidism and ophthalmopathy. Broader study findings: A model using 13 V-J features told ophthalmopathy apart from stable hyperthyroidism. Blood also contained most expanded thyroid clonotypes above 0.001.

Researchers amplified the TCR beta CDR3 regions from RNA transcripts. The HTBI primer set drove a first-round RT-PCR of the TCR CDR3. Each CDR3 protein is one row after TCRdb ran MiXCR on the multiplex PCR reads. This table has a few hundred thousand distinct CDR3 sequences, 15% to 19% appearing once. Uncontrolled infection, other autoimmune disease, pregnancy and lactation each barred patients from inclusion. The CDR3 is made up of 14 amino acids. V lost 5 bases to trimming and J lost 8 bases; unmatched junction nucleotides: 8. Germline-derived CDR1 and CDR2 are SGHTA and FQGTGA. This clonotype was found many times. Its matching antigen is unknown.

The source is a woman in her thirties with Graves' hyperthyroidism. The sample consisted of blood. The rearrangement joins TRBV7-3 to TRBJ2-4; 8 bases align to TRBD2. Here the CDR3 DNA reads TGTGCCAGCAGCAGTACGGGAGGGGGGGACATTCAGTACTTC. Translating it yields CASSSTGGGDIQYF.